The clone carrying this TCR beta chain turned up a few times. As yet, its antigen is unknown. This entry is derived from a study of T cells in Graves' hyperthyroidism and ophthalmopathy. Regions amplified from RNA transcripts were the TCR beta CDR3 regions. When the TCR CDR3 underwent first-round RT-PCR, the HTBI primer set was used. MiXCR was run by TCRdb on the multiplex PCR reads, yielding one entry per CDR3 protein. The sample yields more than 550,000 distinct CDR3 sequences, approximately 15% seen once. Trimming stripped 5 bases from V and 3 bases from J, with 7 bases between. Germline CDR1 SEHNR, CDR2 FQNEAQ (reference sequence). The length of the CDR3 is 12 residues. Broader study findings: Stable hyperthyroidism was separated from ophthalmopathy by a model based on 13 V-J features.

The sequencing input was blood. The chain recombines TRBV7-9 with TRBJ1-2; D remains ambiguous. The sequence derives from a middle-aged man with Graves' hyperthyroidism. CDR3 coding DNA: TGTGCCAGCAGCCCCCTTGACTATGGCTACACCTTC. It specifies CASSPLDYGYTF.